This TCR beta chain was identified in a study of blood T cells in healthy people across ages. A few counts support this clonotype. Its antigen is unknown. Isolation recovered at least 6.5 million PBMCs from every sample. Samples each had at least 6 micrograms of total RNA extracted. Findings of the study overall: Comparison with aged donors showed that long-lived donors had more naive CD4+ cells and higher diversity.

A second PCR of about 7 to 11 cycles used a sample-barcoded 5' primer and a J-beta primer mix. TCRdb re-called the 5' RACE reads with MiXCR, one entry per CDR3 protein. The sample carries about 970,000 distinct CDR3 sequences, roughly 51% recorded once. The CDR3 length is 15 residues. The ends lost 0 bases at V and 1 base at J; junction bases unmatched: 4. CDR1 and CDR2 (germline): DFQATT, SNEGSKA (reference sequence). The source of this sequence is a woman aged 55-69 years in good health. The material sequenced was blood. The genes are TRBV20-1 and TRBJ2-7; the match to TRBD1 covers 9 bases. The CDR3 DNA is TGCAGTGCTAGAGACCCTGGGACAGGGTCCTACGAGCAGTACTTC. This translates into CSARDPGTGSYEQYF.